A single sample is the source of the 21 T cell receptor beta chains below, sequenced in a study of cytomegalovirus exposure and HLA in healthy donors. Produced via immunoSEQ multiplex PCR; TCRdb's table is partial and in-frame only. The sample lists about 73,000 clones, about 90% occurring once. Sequenced input: PBMCs. These receptors were collected from a woman aged 18-30 years in good health and CMV-seropositive.

As regards this clone: A junction end diverges from the germline sequence, so it may reflect a read error. This sequence joins TRBV2 and TRBJ1-6; D is possibly TRBD1 (6 bases). Germline CDR1 reads SNHLY; CDR2 reads FYNNEI. The CDR3 runs to 15 residues. CDR3 protein: CASREEGGTSSPLHF. CDR3 nucleotide sequence: TGTGCCAGCAGGGAAGAGGGGGGGACGAGTTCACCCCTCCACTTT.

This clone was detected only once. V and J are TRBV2 and TRBJ1-1; no reliable D call. Trimming shortened V by 3 bases and J by 0 bases, and 20 bases separated the two germline ends. The CDR3 has 18 residues. Germline lookup yields CDR1 SNHLY and CDR2 FYNNEI. The DNA of the CDR3 is TGTGCCAGCAGTGATGGTTGGACCTCGGGAATTTTGAACACTGAAGCTTTCTTT. It yields the protein CASSDGWTSGILNTEAFF.

This clone was counted only a few times. This chain joins TRBV6-1 and TRBJ2-7; D is uncertain. This CDR3 has 13 residues. The V and J ends lost 6 bases and 2 bases respectively, with 11 bases between them. Germline V gives CDR1 MNHNS, CDR2 SASEGT. CDR3 in DNA: TGTGCCAGCAGCCCCTCGGAGACCTACGAGCAGTACTTC. Translated, it gives CASSPSETYEQYF.

The rearrangement uses TRBV11-2 and TRBJ2-1, with 7 bases aligning to TRBD2. Germline-derived CDR1 and CDR2 are SGHAT and FQNNGV. J gave up 6 bases and V 0 bases, and 14 bases lay outside the gene matches. The CDR3 length is 18 residues. The CDR3 DNA reads TGTGCCAGCAGCTTAGAGGGAGGGCATAGTTTTGTAAGCAATGAGCAGTTCTTC. Protein product: CASSLEGGHSFVSNEQFF.

The chain has TRBV7-9 and TRBJ2-7; 9 nucleotides agree with TRBD2. This CDR3 has 12 residues. In germline, CDR1 is SEHNR, CDR2 FQNEAQ (reference sequence). Trimming at V came to 7 bases and at J to 4 bases, leaving 2 bases not matched to a gene. CDR3 sequence reads: CASTAGGYEQYF. The CDR3 coding sequence is TGTGCCAGCACCGCGGGGGGGTACGAGCAGTACTTC.

The chain links TRBV7-2 to TRBJ2-7; perhaps TRBD2 as D (6 bases). CDR3 length: 12 amino acids. V was cut by 8 bases and J by 7 bases, with 15 bases left in between. From germline, CDR1 is SGHTA and CDR2 FQGNSA. The CDR3 sequence: CASYGPGGEQYF. Here the CDR3 DNA reads TGTGCCAGCTACGGTCCCGGAGGGGAGCAGTACTTC.

The chain combines TRBV14 with TRBJ2-5; 9 positions agree with TRBD2. V lost 5 bases and J lost 0; bases outside the gene matches: 10. This CDR3 spans 17 amino acids. Germline CDR1 SGHDN, CDR2 FVKESK. The CDR3 spells CASSSGGTQRYQETQYF. CDR3 nucleotides: TGTGCCAGCAGCAGCGGGGGGACCCAACGGTACCAAGAGACCCAGTACTTC.

The rearrangement uses TRBV30 and TRBJ1-1; no clear D. Trimming left V 2 bases short and J 7 bases short, with 8 bases between. The CDR3 is 11 residues long. Germline V gene data show CDR1 as GTSNPN and CDR2 as SVGIG (reference sequence). DNA for the CDR3: TGTGCCTGGAGTCCGGCGGGTGAAGCTTTCTTT. Amino acid sequence: CAWSPAGEAFF. The full variable domain, rest sourced from reference TRBV30 and TRBJ1-1, is SQTIHQWPATLVQPVGSPLSLECTVEGTSNPNLYWYRQAAGRGLQLLFYSVGIGQISSEVPQNLSASRPQDRQFILSSKKLLLSDSGFYLCAWSPAGEAFFGQGTRLTVV.

The chain links TRBV4-1 to TRBJ1-5; 9 nucleotides align to TRBD1. The CDR3 consists of 15 residues. J was trimmed by 9 bases and V by 2 bases; bases with no gene match: 8. CDR1 is MGHRA, CDR2 YSYEKL, per germline. The CDR3 bases are TGCGCCAGCAGCCAAACCGGGACAGGGTTTAGGCCCCAGCATTTT. Translated: CASSQTGTGFRPQHF.

This clone occurred once. The chain is built from TRBV9 and TRBJ2-7, with D possibly being TRBD2 (6 bases). Trimming took off 5 bases at V and 7 bases at J, with 13 bases between the two ends. The length of the CDR3 is 12 residues. CDR1 is SGDLS, CDR2 YYNGEE, per germline. CDR3 sequence: CASRGPAGEQYF. The CDR3 bases are TGTGCCAGCAGAGGGCCGGCGGGGGAGCAGTACTTC.

This sequence joins TRBV19 and TRBJ1-6, with 10 bases fitting TRBD1. V gave up 6 bases and J gave up 9 bases; unmatched junction bases: 5. This CDR3 contains 14 residues. CDR1 is LNHDA and CDR2 is SQIVND in the germline V gene (reference sequence). This CDR3 reads CASSPGTGVSPLHF. The CDR3 nucleotides read TGTGCCAGTAGCCCCGGGACAGGGGTTTCACCCCTCCACTTT.

This clone was detected a few times. The J gene is TRBJ2-6, the V gene TRBV7-9, with 8 bases that match TRBD1. CDR3 length: 15 residues. V shed 6 bases, J shed 0 bases, and the junction held 1 base outside the gene matches. Germline-derived CDR1 and CDR2 are SEHNR and FQNEAQ (reference sequence). CDR3 in amino acids: CASRTGGSGANVLTF. The CDR3 DNA follows: TGTGCCAGCAGAACAGGGGGCTCTGGGGCCAACGTCCTGACTTTC.

This clone is a singleton in its sample. V and J are TRBV11-2 and TRBJ1-1, with 7 bases identical to TRBD1. Germline V gives CDR1 SGHAT, CDR2 FQNNGV. The CDR3 has 14 residues. The V segment lost 5 bases and the J segment 2 bases; nucleotides outside the gene matches: 5. The DNA for the CDR3 is TGTGCCAGCAGCCAGACAGGGACCAACACTGAAGCTTTCTTT. As protein: CASSQTGTNTEAFF.

This clone appeared a few times. The chain has TRBV27 and TRBJ2-2, with TRBD2 identical over 9 bases. Trimming removed 10 bases from V and 6 bases from J; junction bases left unmatched: 12. The CDR3 covers 15 residues. Germline CDR1 MNHEY, CDR2 SMNVEV (reference sequence). CDR3 protein: CATKGGGAFAGELFF. In nucleotides, the CDR3 is TGTGCCACCAAGGGCGGGGGGGCCTTTGCCGGGGAGCTGTTTTTT.

The count of this clone is one. The chain combines TRBV7-9 with TRBJ2-1; possible D gene TRBD2, 5 bases. The CDR3 length is 16 residues. Germline V gene sequence: CDR1 SEHNR, CDR2 FQNEAQ (reference sequence). Trimming removed 4 bases from V and 5 bases from J, with 18 bases in between. CDR3 bases: TGTGCCAGCAGCTCCCTAGCAACCATGGCAAACAATGAGCAGTTCTTC. The encoded protein is CASSSLATMANNEQFF.

The chain has TRBV2 and TRBJ2-1; possibly TRBD2 for D (6 bases). The CDR3 is 15 amino acids. CDR1 and CDR2 from the germline V gene are SNHLY and FYNNEI. The V end was cut by 8 bases, the J end by 0 bases, with 14 bases between. CDR3 in amino acids: CASAPGTRSYNEQFF. The CDR3 DNA is TGTGCCAGCGCACCCGGGACTCGCTCCTACAATGAGCAGTTCTTC. The entire variable domain, with the rest obtained from reference TRBV2 and TRBJ2-1, is as follows: EPEVTQTPSHQVTQMGQEVILRCVPISNHLYFYWYRQILGQKVEFLVSFYNNEISEKSEIFDDQFSVERPDGSNFTLKIRSTKLEDSAMYFCASAPGTRSYNEQFFGPGTRLTVL.

The J gene is TRBJ2-6, the V gene TRBV5-6; D is possibly TRBD2 (5 bases). The V gene lost 1 base and the J gene lost 0 bases, with 11 bases spanning the gap. Germline V gene lookup returns CDR1 SGHDT and CDR2 YYEEEE. This CDR3 is built from 17 residues. For the CDR3, the DNA is TGTGCCAGCAGCTTGCGGACTCCTCCCTCTGGGGCCAACGTCCTGACTTTC. Translation gives CASSLRTPPSGANVLTF.

Concerning this clone: The same CDR3 can be traced to other DNA sequences in this sample. J is TRBJ2-1 and V is TRBV9, with D maybe TRBD1 (5 bases). V was clipped by 0 bases and J by 4 bases, with 11 bases between them. Per germline, CDR1 SGDLS and CDR2 YYNGEE. The CDR3 covers 15 residues. The CDR3, as DNA: TGTGCCAGCAGCGTAGGGCAGGGCACTTACAATGAGCAGTTCTTC. This translates into CASSVGQGTYNEQFF.

A note on this clone: At one end, the junction sequence differs from germline, possibly due to a read error. Other nucleotide sequences from this sample produce the same CDR3. The rearrangement joins TRBV5-6 to TRBJ1-1; D uncertain. Looked up from germline, CDR1 is SGHDT and CDR2 is YYEEEE. This CDR3 comprises 13 residues. Written as DNA, the CDR3 is TGTGCCAGCAGCTTGACAGTTGACGCTGAAGCCTTCTTT. It translates to CASSLTVDAEAFF.

This rearrangement joins TRBV11-1 to TRBJ2-2; possibly TRBD2 for D (7 bases). Germline loops: CDR1 SGHAT, CDR2 FQDESV (reference sequence). This CDR3 comprises 14 residues. Trimming shortened V by 0 bases and J by 6 bases, and 8 bases separated the two germline ends. CDR3 DNA: TGTGCCAGCAGCTTAGCAGGGGGGGCCGGGGAGCTGTTTTTT. Translation: CASSLAGGAGELFF.

This rearrangement joins TRBV4-3 to TRBJ1-2; possible D gene TRBD1, 6 bases. Germline V gives CDR1 LGHNA, CDR2 YSLEER. Trimming took off 5 bases at V and 8 bases at J, with 24 bases between the two ends. This CDR3 region has 16 residues. The CDR3 DNA sequence: TGCGCCAGCAGCACCGATATGGGGGCCCTCAGGAGGGGCTACACCTTC. Amino acid sequence: CASSTDMGALRRGYTF.